Only one count was recorded for the clone carrying this T cell receptor (beta chain). This entry belongs to a study of control samples from healthy donors and cancer patients. Using immunoSEQ multiplex PCR, the repertoire was profiled, and TCRdb retains in-frame clones only, with some absent. Among roughly 120,000 clones listed, approximately 93% were seen once. This receptor was taken from a woman between 18 and 29 years old in good health. Sequencing was done on a sample of blood.

For the CDR3, the DNA is TGTGCCAGCAGCCCTCCGCGGGGAGGTTCGTATGGCTACACCTTC. The encoded protein is CASSPPRGGSYGYTF. This chain links TRBV7-2 with TRBJ1-2; the D is unclear. This CDR3 is built from 15 residues. From germline, CDR1 is SGHTA and CDR2 FQGNSA. Trimming took off 5 bases at V and 5 bases at J, with 18 bases between the two ends.